Below are 12 T cell receptor beta chains sequenced from a single sample in a study of T-cell memory formation after mild COVID-19. Each CDR3 protein gets one entry after TCRdb re-called the 5' RACE reads with MiXCR. This sample carries 300,000 to 350,000 distinct CDR3 sequences, just under 20% of them seen once, and the ten largest clones take around a fifth. The material sequenced was PBMCs or a T cell subset sorted from them (not recorded which). These receptors were taken from a man between 18 and 35 years old who had mild COVID-19 (a few samples of this study predate the infection). Cell type and time point are not known.

In this sample, this clonotype turned up a few times. The CDR3 is CSVPHGYEAFF. DNA for the CDR3: TGCAGCGTCCCCCATGGATATGAAGCTTTCTTT. V usage is TRBV29-1 and J usage is TRBJ1-1; D call uncertain. The germline gives CDR1 SQVTM, CDR2 ANQGSEA. The CDR3 runs 11 residues. Between the trimmed V and J ends, which lost 6 bases and 7 bases, there was a span of 12 bases.

The table lists this clonotype with a few counts. The genes are TRBV5-6 and TRBJ1-4, with TRBD1 as a possible D gene (6 bases). The CDR3 consists of 15 residues. CDR1 is SGHDT and CDR2 is YYEEEE in the germline V gene. Between the trimmed V and J ends, which lost 1 base and 6 bases, there was a span of 13 bases. The DNA of the CDR3 is TGTGCCAGCAGCTTGAGGAGGGGGGTGGATGAAAAACTGTTTTTT. Its translation: CASSLRRGVDEKLFF. Variable domain in full (rest from reference TRBV5-6 and TRBJ1-4): DAGVTQSPTHLIKTRGQQVTLRCSPKSGHDTVSWYQQALGQGPQFIFQYYEEEERQRGNFPDRFSGHQFPNYSSELNVNALLLGDSALYLCASSLRRGVDEKLFFGSGTQLSVL.

This clonotype showed up many times. This sequence joins TRBV7-2 and TRBJ1-1; D is possibly TRBD1 (5 bases). The ends were cut back, 6 bases at V and 1 base at J, with 15 bases in the middle. The CDR3 spans 15 residues. Germline V gene data show CDR1 as SGHTA and CDR2 as FQGNSA. CDR3 amino acids: CASSIRAVENTEAFF. In DNA form, the CDR3 reads TGTGCCAGCAGTATCAGGGCGGTCGAGAACACTGAAGCTTTCTTT.

The V gene is TRBV20-1, the J gene TRBJ1-6; D gene unclear. This CDR3 comprises 13 residues. Germline V lookup: CDR1 DFQATT, CDR2 SNEGSKA (reference sequence). The V gene lost 4 bases and the J gene lost 0 bases, with 4 bases spanning the gap. CDR3 residues: CSAKSSYNSPLHF. The CDR3 DNA reads as TGCAGTGCTAAGAGCTCCTATAATTCACCCCTCCACTTT.

This sequence joins TRBV7-2 and TRBJ2-2, with 8 bases aligning to TRBD1. The germline V gene has CDR1 SGHTA and CDR2 FQGNSA. Losses at the gene ends were 5 bases for V and 9 bases for J; bases not matched to a gene: 5. CDR3 length: 13 amino acids. CDR3 region: CASSPGQGRELFF. CDR3 nucleotide sequence: TGTGCCAGCAGCCCCGGACAGGGTAGGGAGCTGTTTTTT.

Ten or more counts support this clonotype. The J gene is TRBJ2-5, the V gene TRBV7-2, with TRBD2 as a possible D gene (5 bases). The germline gives CDR1 SGHTA, CDR2 FQGNSA. V gave up 5 bases and J gave up 5 bases, with 18 bases separating them. The CDR3 covers 15 residues. CDR3 amino acids: CASSPEGLAYETQYF. The CDR3 region has the DNA TGTGCCAGCAGCCCCGAGGGCCTAGCATATGAGACCCAGTACTTC.

A few counts support this clonotype. The V call is TRBV11-2, the J call TRBJ2-7; TRBD1 might be the D (5 bases). CDR1 SGHAT and CDR2 FQNNGV come from the germline V gene. CDR3 length: 12 amino acids. The V gene lost 4 bases and the J gene lost 5 bases, with 9 bases spanning the gap. The CDR3 region is CASSSQGHEQYF. The CDR3 nucleotides read TGTGCCAGCAGCTCCCAGGGTCACGAGCAGTACTTC.

The chain employs TRBV11-2 and TRBJ2-1; 7 bases are shared with TRBD2. The germline V gene has CDR1 SGHAT and CDR2 FQNNGV. J gave up 0 bases and V 5 bases, and 4 bases lay outside the gene matches. This CDR3 has 15 amino acids. The DNA for the CDR3 is TGTGCCAGCAGCCCGCGGGGGAACTCCTACAATGAGCAGTTCTTC. It yields the protein CASSPRGNSYNEQFF.

The gene calls are TRBV20-1 and TRBJ1-1, with unresolved D. The length of the CDR3 is 13 residues. With 7 bases removed from V and 1 base from J, the gap between germline ends came to 13 bases. Germline CDR1 DFQATT, CDR2 SNEGSKA (reference sequence). The CDR3 sequence: CSVGVSRNTEAFF. CDR3 nucleotides: TGCAGTGTCGGGGTATCTAGGAACACTGAAGCTTTCTTT.

The rearrangement joins TRBV12-3 or TRBV12-4 to TRBJ1-1; 11 bases line up with TRBD1. The CDR3 runs to 15 residues. V shed 4 bases and J 5 bases; nucleotides not matched to a gene: 6. The CDR3 sequence is CASSSPDRGQTEAFF. CDR3 sequence (DNA): TGTGCCAGCAGTTCCCCGGACAGGGGGCAAACTGAAGCTTTCTTT.

CDR3 in amino acids: CAEDRLSTDTQYF. CDR3 in DNA: TGTGCCGAGGACAGGTTAAGCACAGATACGCAGTATTTT. This chain links TRBV12-3 or TRBV12-4 with TRBJ2-3; 7 nucleotides line up with TRBD1. Unmatched junction bases numbered 5, after V lost 11 bases and J lost 0 bases. There are 13 residues in the CDR3.

This clonotype was counted between two and nine times. Possible read error: a much larger clone is one base away. The V gene is TRBV6-6, the J gene TRBJ1-1; no definite D call. The germline V gene encodes CDR1 MNHNY and CDR2 SVGAGI (reference sequence). The CDR3 runs 12 residues. The V end was cut by 2 bases, the J end by 5 bases, with 6 bases between. The CDR3 loop is CASSYLGTEAFF. In DNA, the CDR3 is TGTGCCAGCAGTTACCTGGGTACTGAAGCTTTCTTT.